Following are 13 T cell receptor beta chains from one sample sequenced in a study of T cells in women clearing cervical HPV infection. Profiled with immunoSEQ multiplex PCR; TCRdb holds only in-frame clones, not every one. This sample contains 25,000 to 30,000 clones. The sample consisted of blood buffy coat. The receptors stem from a woman aged 18 to 75 with a cervical HPV16 infection that either progressed to CIN3+ or cleared (not recorded which).

With respect to this clone: The read is 3 residues too short to cover the CDR3 end, so that end is filled in from the germline J gene. This sequence joins TRBV5-8 and TRBJ2-7; TRBD1 agrees at 7 bases. The ends lost 1 base at V and 5 bases at J; junction bases unmatched: 3. This CDR3 spans 13 amino acids. Germline CDR1 reads SGHTS; CDR2 reads YDEGEE. The CDR3 region is CASSLRGLNEQYF. CDR3 bases read: TGTGCCAGCAGCTTGAGGGGGCTCAACGAG.

This clone shows up as medium-sized by frequency. The read terminates 3 residues ahead of where the CDR3 ends, so the germline J gene completes it. The V and J genes are TRBV20-1 and TRBJ1-2, with D uncertain. Germline CDR1 and CDR2: DFQATT and SNEGSKA (reference sequence). Trimming removed 4 bases from V and 2 bases from J, with 11 bases in between. The CDR3 has 13 amino acids. The CDR3: CSANGGGNYGYTF. The sequenced part of the CDR3 DNA is TGCAGTGCTAACGGCGGCGGGAACTATGGC.

About this clone: The missing CDR3 end, 3 residues past where the read stops, is filled in from the germline J gene. The chain uses TRBV29-1 and TRBJ2-5; 13 positions agree with TRBD2. Germline values: CDR1 SQVTM, CDR2 ANQGSEA. With 8 bases clipped from V and 7 bases from J, the junction kept 19 bases outside the gene matches. The CDR3 has 17 residues. CDR3 DNA (partial): TGCAGCTCGAGCGCGACTAGCGGGGGGCCGACCGGGGGGACC. Translating it yields CSSSATSGGPTGGT. The entire CDR3 protein is CSSSATSGGPTGGTQYF.

As regards this clone: Read coverage stops 3 residues before the CDR3 terminus; the germline J gene supplies the remainder. The chain is built from TRBV5-4 and TRBJ2-1; 8 nucleotides align to TRBD1. CDR1 SGHNT and CDR2 YYREEE come from the germline V gene (reference sequence). V dropped 4 bases and J dropped 6; count of bases not matched to a gene: 9. The CDR3 consists of 15 residues. The chain's CDR3 is CASSPRWDRFNEQFF. CDR3 DNA (partial): TGTGCCAGCAGCCCCCGGTGGGACAGGTTCAATGAG.

A remark on this clone: The read ends 3 residues shy of where the CDR3 ends; the end is completed using the germline J gene. The rearrangement links TRBV5-5 to TRBJ1-1; maybe TRBD1 (5 bases). Looked up from germline, CDR1 is SGHKS and CDR2 is YYEKEE (reference sequence). V lost 5 bases and J 1 base, leaving 12 bases between the germline ends. The CDR3 sequence is 14 residues long. The CDR3 sequence: CASSWMGRNTEAFF. The DNA read from the CDR3 is TGTGCCAGCAGTTGGATGGGGCGGAACACTGAA.

CDR3 DNA (partial): TGCGCCAGCAGCGGTGGACAGGGTCGGACCGGGGAG. Its translation is CASSGGQGRTGE. The full CDR3 reads CASSGGQGRTGELFF. The chain is built from TRBV5-1 and TRBJ2-2, with TRBD1 matching 8 bases. The CDR3 end lies 3 residues beyond the end of the read and is filled in from the germline J gene. In germline, CDR1 is SGHRS, CDR2 YFSETQ. The CDR3 covers 15 residues. Trimming at V came to 4 bases and at J to 5 bases, leaving 7 bases not matched to a gene.

The part of the CDR3 DNA that was read is TGTGCCAGCAGCTTTGGGGGACTAGCGCTATACGAG. It is translated as CASSFGGLALYE. The whole CDR3 sequence is CASSFGGLALYEQYF. The chain couples TRBV7-9 to TRBJ2-7; TRBD2 matches 10 bases. The read gets to within 3 residues of the CDR3 end, and the germline J gene fills in the rest. From germline, CDR1 is SEHNR and CDR2 FQNEAQ (reference sequence). The ends lost 3 bases at V and 4 bases at J; junction bases unmatched: 6. The CDR3 contains 15 residues.

Remarks on this clone: The read ends 3 residues early relative to the CDR3; the germline J gene fills the gap. The chain carries TRBV19 and TRBJ2-4; 7 nucleotides align to TRBD1. The CDR3 covers 14 residues. Germline CDR1 reads LNHDA; CDR2 reads SQIVND (reference sequence). This CDR3 reads CASSPGTASYGQYF. CDR3 DNA, as far as it was read: TGTGCCAGTAGTCCCGGGACAGCGTCGTATGGT.

In the case of this clone: Sequencing ends 3 residues short of the CDR3 end; the germline J gene provides the rest. This chain links TRBV11-1 with TRBJ2-7; no clear D. Between the trimmed V and J ends, which lost 0 bases and 3 bases, there was a span of 6 bases. This CDR3 spans 13 amino acids. Germline assignment: CDR1 SGHAT and CDR2 FQDESV (reference sequence). CDR3 in amino acids: CASSLAANYEQYF. The sequenced CDR3 bases are TGTGCCAGCAGCTTAGCAGCTAACTACGAG.

On this clone itself: The missing CDR3 end, 3 residues past where the read stops, is filled in from the germline J gene. The chain is built from TRBV7-9 and TRBJ1-2; 10 bases are shared with TRBD1. With 5 bases clipped from V and 7 bases from J, the junction kept 7 bases outside the gene matches. The CDR3 covers 14 residues. Germline values: CDR1 SEHNR, CDR2 FQNEAQ (reference sequence). The sequenced CDR3 bases are TGTGCCAGCAGCATACCGTGGGACAGGGGTGGC. This encodes CASSIPWDRGG. The complete CDR3 reads CASSIPWDRGGYTF.

In regard to this clone: The observed sequence ends 3 residues before the CDR3 terminus, with the missing tail filled in from the germline J gene. The rearrangement joins TRBV18 to TRBJ1-2; D is uncertain. Germline V gene data show CDR1 as KGHSH and CDR2 as LQKENI. CDR3 length: 13 amino acids. Incomplete CDR3 DNA: TGTGCCAGCTCACCAATGGCGGGAGACGAC. This codes for CASSPMAGDD. The CDR3 reads in full as CASSPMAGDDYTF.

In terms of frequency, this clone is medium-sized (0.01 to 0.1%). The CDR3 loop is CSVEPGTAPQVGHGYTF. The part of the CDR3 DNA that was read is TGCAGCGTTGAGCCCGGGACAGCCCCCCAGGTCGGGCATGGC. The J gene is TRBJ1-2, the V gene TRBV29-1, with TRBD1 matching 7 bases. The DNA ends 3 residues before the CDR3 does, and the rest of the CDR3 is filled in from the germline J gene. The junction had 19 bases not matched to a gene; V was cut back by 3 bases and J by 6 bases. Germline V gene sequence: CDR1 SQVTM, CDR2 ANQGSEA. CDR3 size: 17 residues.

By frequency, this clone is medium-sized. Read sequence stops 3 residues before the CDR3 end, and the germline J gene provides the missing end. The chain has TRBV6-2 or TRBV6-3 and TRBJ1-4; D might be TRBD1 (6 bases). CDR3 length: 15 amino acids. With 2 bases removed from V and 8 bases from J, the gap between germline ends came to 15 bases. Germline CDR1 MNHEY, CDR2 SVGEGT. The CDR3 sequence: CASSYGGTTREKLFF. The DNA read from the CDR3 is TGTGCCAGCAGTTACGGTGGGACAACCCGGGAAAAA.